This is a list of T cell receptor beta chains from one sample in a study of metastatic and nonmetastatic thyroid tumors. TCRdb re-clonotyped the PCR reads through MiXCR. This sample has 26,000 or so clones; roughly 15% occur once, and the top ten carry 15% to 17%. Sequencing was done on a sample of blood. The receptors here all came from a male donor with papillary thyroid cancer or a benign thyroid nodule (not recorded which). Some clones in this sample may be carry-over from other donors' samples. CDR3s leave out the opening cysteine and the closing phenylalanine or tryptophan.

11 TRBV20-1 SAARNFNYGYT
9 TRBV20-1 SAYLNTEAF
12 TRBV3-1 ASSQDLGNYGYT
15 TRBV6-5 ASSHLAGGVVSNEQF
16 TRBV3-1 ASSQGVLAGAVSYEQY
12 TRBV7-3 ASSLIGGRNEQY
13 TRBV10-3 AISRQFQGARGYT
13 TRBV9 ASSALEGPNYGYT
13 TRBV5-1 ASSLPSGTQETQY
15 TRBV6-1 ASSSQTDRGSNQPQH
12 TRBV30 AWSVRGLGQPQH
14 TRBV11-2 ASSEPWEGQTYEQY
13 TRBV11-3 ASSQQEQAYNEQF
12 TRBV19 ASRKRDRGDEQY
11 TRBV3-1 ASSQGGTGQGY
13 TRBV3-1 ASSPPGQQTTEAF
13 TRBV5-6 ASSLYGTGTYEPY
11 TRBV11-3 ASSLRQGTEAF
15 TRBV20-1 SARDGLSGTQRYEQY
13 TRBV2 ASSDYGTDNQPQH
14 TRBV11-2 ASRTAGTGLQDEQF
10 TRBV2 ASRGLGYGYT
13 TRBV18 ASSGTARPNYGYT
13 TRBV4-1 ASSQVSGGSPWQY
14 TRBV6-1 ASSELDSYANYGYT
11 TRBV7-3 ASSLADGGGYT
14 TRBV9 ASSVSASVGSYEQY
13 TRBV20-1 SARRADFQSSEAF